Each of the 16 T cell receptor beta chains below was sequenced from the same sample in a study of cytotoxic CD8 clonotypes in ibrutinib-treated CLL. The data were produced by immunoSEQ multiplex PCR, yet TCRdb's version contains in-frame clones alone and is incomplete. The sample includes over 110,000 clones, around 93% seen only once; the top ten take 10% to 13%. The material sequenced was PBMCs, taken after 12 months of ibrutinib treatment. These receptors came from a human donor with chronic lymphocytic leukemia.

The DNA for the CDR3 is TGCGCCAGCAGGACCGGTACAGGGGCCGTCGAGCAGTACTTC. It is translated as CASRTGTGAVEQYF. This rearrangement joins TRBV5-1 to TRBJ2-7; 7 bases align to TRBD1. This CDR3 has 14 amino acids. After removal of 5 bases from V and 6 bases from J, the junction contained 11 bases not matched to a gene. Germline assignment: CDR1 SGHRS and CDR2 YFSETQ.

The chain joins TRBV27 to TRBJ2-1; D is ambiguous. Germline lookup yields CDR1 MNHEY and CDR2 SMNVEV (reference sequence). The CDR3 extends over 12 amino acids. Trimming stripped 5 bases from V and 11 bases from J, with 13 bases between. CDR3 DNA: TGTGCCAGCAGTCCCGAAGGGCTAAAGCAGTTCTTC. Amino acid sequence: CASSPEGLKQFF.

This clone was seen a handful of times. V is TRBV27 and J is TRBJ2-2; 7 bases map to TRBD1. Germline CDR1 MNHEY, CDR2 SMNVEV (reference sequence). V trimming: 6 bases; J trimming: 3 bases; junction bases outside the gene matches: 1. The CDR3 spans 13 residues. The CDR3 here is CASRQGHTGELFF. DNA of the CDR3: TGTGCCAGCAGACAGGGGCACACCGGGGAGCTGTTTTTT.

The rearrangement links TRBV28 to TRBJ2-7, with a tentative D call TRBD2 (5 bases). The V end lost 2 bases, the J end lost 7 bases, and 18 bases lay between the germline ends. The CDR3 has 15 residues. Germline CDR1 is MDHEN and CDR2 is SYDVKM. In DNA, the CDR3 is TGTGCCAGCAGTTTAGGCGGGTCTCCTACGTTAGAGCAGTACTTC. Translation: CASSLGGSPTLEQYF. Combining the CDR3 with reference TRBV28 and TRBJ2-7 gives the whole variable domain DVKVTQSSRYLVKRTGEKVFLECVQDMDHENMFWYRQDPGLGLRLIYFSYDVKMKEKGDIPEGYSVSREKKERFSLILESASTNQTSMYLCASSLGGSPTLEQYFGPGTRLTVT.

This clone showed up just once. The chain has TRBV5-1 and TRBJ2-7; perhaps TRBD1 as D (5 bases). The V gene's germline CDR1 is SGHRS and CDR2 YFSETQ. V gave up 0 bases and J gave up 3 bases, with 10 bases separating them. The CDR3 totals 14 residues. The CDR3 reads CASSLVGHNYEQYF. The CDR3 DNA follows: TGCGCCAGCAGCTTGGTAGGACACAACTACGAGCAGTACTTC.

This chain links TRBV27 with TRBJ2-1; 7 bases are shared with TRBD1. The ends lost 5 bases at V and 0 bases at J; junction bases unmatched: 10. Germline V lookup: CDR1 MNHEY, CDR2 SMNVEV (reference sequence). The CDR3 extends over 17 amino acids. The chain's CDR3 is CASSLGQAHSSYNEQFF. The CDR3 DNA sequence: TGTGCCAGCAGTCTCGGACAGGCTCACAGCTCCTACAATGAGCAGTTCTTC.

The CDR3, as DNA: TGTGCCAGCGGGGACCGCTACACAGATACGCAGTATTTT. Protein sequence: CASGDRYTDTQYF. The genes are TRBV9 and TRBJ2-3; D may match TRBD1 or TRBD2 (5 bases each). The ends were cut back, 7 bases at V and 2 bases at J, with 11 bases in the middle. This CDR3 comprises 13 residues. The V gene's germline CDR1 is SGDLS and CDR2 YYNGEE.

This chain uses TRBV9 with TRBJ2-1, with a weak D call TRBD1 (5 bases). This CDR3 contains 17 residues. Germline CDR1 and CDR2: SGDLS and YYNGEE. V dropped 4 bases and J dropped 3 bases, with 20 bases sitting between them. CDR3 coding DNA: TGTGCCAGCAGCCCCACAGACAGCCTCAATTACTACAATGAGCAGTTCTTC. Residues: CASSPTDSLNYYNEQFF.

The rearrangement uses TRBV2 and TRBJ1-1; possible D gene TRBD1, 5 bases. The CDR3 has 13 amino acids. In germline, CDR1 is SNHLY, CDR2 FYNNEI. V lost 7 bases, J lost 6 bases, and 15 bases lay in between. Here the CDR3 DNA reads TGTGCCAGCACGGGGGATTGGGTCTCTGAAGCTTTCTTT. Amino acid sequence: CASTGDWVSEAFF.

As DNA, the CDR3 is TGCAGCGTTGGGCCTAGCGGCTCCTACGAGCAGTACTTC. Translated, it gives CSVGPSGSYEQYF. This sequence joins TRBV29-1 and TRBJ2-7; 7 positions agree with TRBD2. Germline CDR1 and CDR2: SQVTM and ANQGSEA. This CDR3 is 13 amino acids long. Losses at the gene ends were 4 bases for V and 0 bases for J; bases not matched to a gene: 3.

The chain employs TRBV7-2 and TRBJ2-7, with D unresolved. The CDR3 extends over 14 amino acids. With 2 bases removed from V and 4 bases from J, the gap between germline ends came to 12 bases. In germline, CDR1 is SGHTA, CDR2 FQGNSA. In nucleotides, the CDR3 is TGTGCCAGCAGCTTAACAGATCCCGGGTACGAGCAGTACTTC. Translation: CASSLTDPGYEQYF.

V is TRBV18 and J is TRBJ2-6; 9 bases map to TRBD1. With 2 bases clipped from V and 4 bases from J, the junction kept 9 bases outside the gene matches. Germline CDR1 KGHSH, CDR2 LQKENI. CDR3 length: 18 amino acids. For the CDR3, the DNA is TGTGCCAGCTCACCAGTCCGGGACAGGGTTCCGGGGGCCAACGTCCTGACTTTC. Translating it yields CASSPVRDRVPGANVLTF.

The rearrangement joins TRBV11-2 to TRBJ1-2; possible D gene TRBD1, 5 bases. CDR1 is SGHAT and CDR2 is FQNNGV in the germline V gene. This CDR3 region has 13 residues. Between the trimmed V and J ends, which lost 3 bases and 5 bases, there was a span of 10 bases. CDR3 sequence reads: CASSFAGSYGYTF. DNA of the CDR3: TGTGCCAGCAGCTTTGCAGGGTCATATGGCTACACCTTC.

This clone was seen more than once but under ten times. CDR3 DNA sequence: TGCGCCAGCAGCTTGGAGTCTAAAATTTGGGCTGGGGAGCTGTTTTTT. Amino acids: CASSLESKIWAGELFF. This chain uses TRBV5-1 with TRBJ2-2; the D is unclear. The CDR3 totals 16 residues. V was cut by 0 bases and J by 8 bases, with 17 bases left in between. Germline assignment: CDR1 SGHRS and CDR2 YFSETQ.

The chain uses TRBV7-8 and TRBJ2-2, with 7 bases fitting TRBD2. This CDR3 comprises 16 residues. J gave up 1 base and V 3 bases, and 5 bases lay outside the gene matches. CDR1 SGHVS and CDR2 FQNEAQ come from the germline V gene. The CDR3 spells CASSFTGTKNTGELFF. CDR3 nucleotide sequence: TGTGCCAGCAGCTTTACCGGGACTAAGAACACCGGGGAGCTGTTTTTT.

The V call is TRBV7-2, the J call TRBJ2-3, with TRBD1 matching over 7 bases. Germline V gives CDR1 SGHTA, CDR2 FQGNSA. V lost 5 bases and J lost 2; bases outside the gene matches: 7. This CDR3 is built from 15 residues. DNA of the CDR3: TGTGCCAGCAGCCCCGGACAGGTGAACACAGATACGCAGTATTTT. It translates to CASSPGQVNTDTQYF.